Reported below is one TCR beta chain. What it recognizes is unknown. This sample's time point: week 5, during vaccination. A 20-mer mutant IDH1 peptide at 300 ug was injected subcutaneously with topical imiquimod. This sample was taken from a study of a mutant IDH1 vaccine in newly diagnosed glioma. About the research overall: All eight of the vaccinations patients received fell in weeks 1, 3, 5, 7, 11, 15, 19 and 23. In some groups vaccination began 4-6 weeks post-radiotherapy; others received it with temozolomide. Patients' prior therapy spanned radiotherapy, temozolomide, or both; most underwent both.

The CDR3 sequence is 14 residues long. The germline CDR1 and CDR2 sequences are SGHRS and YFSETQ. V gave up 2 bases and J gave up 4 bases, with 10 bases separating them. Profiling relied on immunoSEQ multiplex PCR, and the TCRdb table lists in-frame clones only, not all of them. This sample has tens of thousands of clones, with approximately 80% found just once. Findings and limits, study-wide: Vaccination induced immune responses in approximately 94% of patients.

This TCR came from a man aged 40-50 years with glioma. Source: PBMCs, taken from a glioma patient whose treatment included an IDH1 peptide vaccine. The V and J genes are TRBV5-1 and TRBJ2-1; D not certain. The CDR3 coding sequence is TGCGCCAGCAGCTTTGGGAACAGTTACAATGAGCAGTTCTTC. As protein: CASSFGNSYNEQFF.